These 20 T cell receptor beta chains came from one sample sequenced in a study of blood T cell repertoires in COVID-19. Using immunoSEQ multiplex PCR, the repertoire was profiled, and TCRdb retains in-frame clones only, with some absent. The table includes a few hundred thousand clones, more than 70% detected once. The specimen sequenced was peripheral blood. These receptors originate from a woman aged 45 to 65 with COVID-19, enrolled during active disease.

The chain combines TRBV29-1 with TRBJ2-5; possibly TRBD1 for D (6 bases). Germline CDR1 is SQVTM and CDR2 is ANQGSEA. V was clipped by 5 bases and J by 4 bases, with 8 bases between them. CDR3 length: 11 amino acids. CDR3 protein: CSVPGVETQYF. The DNA of the CDR3 is TGCAGCGTTCCAGGGGTAGAGACCCAGTACTTC.

The chain combines TRBV2 with TRBJ1-5; 9 bases line up with TRBD1. In germline, CDR1 is SNHLY, CDR2 FYNNEI. The junction had 5 bases not matched to a gene; V was cut back by 6 bases and J by 2 bases. This CDR3 has 15 amino acids. The CDR3 DNA sequence: TGTGCCAGCAGCGCTGACAGGGGGGGCAATCAGCCCCAGCATTTT. Translated: CASSADRGGNQPQHF.

The J gene is TRBJ1-2, the V gene TRBV5-1; 8 bases match TRBD1. Germline-derived CDR1 and CDR2 are SGHRS and YFSETQ. With V trimmed by 0 bases and J by 2 bases, 9 bases remained unmatched. The CDR3 has 17 amino acids. CDR3 in DNA: TGCGCCAGCAGCTTGGTTCCCAGGACAGGGCTAAACTATGGCTACACCTTC. It translates to CASSLVPRTGLNYGYTF. The whole variable domain, remainder taken from reference TRBV5-1 and TRBJ1-2, is KAGVTQTPRYLIKTRGQQVTLSCSPISGHRSVSWYQQTPGQGLQFLFEYFSETQRNKGNFPGRFSGRQFSNSRSEMNVSTLELGDSALYLCASSLVPRTGLNYGYTFGSGTRLTVV.

The chain uses TRBV6-5 and TRBJ1-5; 9 bases line up with TRBD1. The CDR3 is 15 amino acids. The V segment lost 4 bases and the J segment 2 bases; nucleotides outside the gene matches: 3. The germline V gene has CDR1 MNHEY and CDR2 SVGAGI. In DNA form, the CDR3 reads TGTGCCAGCAGTTGGGACAGGGCCGGCAATCAGCCCCAGCATTTT. Its protein is CASSWDRAGNQPQHF.

CDR3: CASSHPAGSTNEKLFF. As DNA, the CDR3 is TGTGCCAGCAGCCACCCGGCGGGTTCAACTAATGAAAAACTGTTTTTT. The chain links TRBV3-1 (or the pseudogene TRBV3-2) to TRBJ1-4; D unclear. CDR1 and CDR2 (germline): LGHDT, YNNKEL (reference sequence). This CDR3 has 16 residues. Between the trimmed V and J ends, which lost 3 bases and 0 bases, there was a span of 11 bases.

This chain links TRBV6-5 with TRBJ1-5; D might be TRBD1 (5 bases). CDR1 is MNHEY and CDR2 is SVGAGI in the germline V gene. The CDR3 is 14 amino acids. V lost 6 bases and J 7 bases, leaving 16 bases between the germline ends. CDR3: CASSVRGGHQPQHF. As DNA, the CDR3 is TGTGCCAGCAGCGTGAGGGGAGGCCACCAGCCCCAGCATTTT.

The chain employs TRBV5-5 and TRBJ1-3; no clear D. The CDR3 runs 14 residues. Trimming left V 2 bases short and J 2 bases short, with 8 bases between. CDR1 and CDR2 (germline): SGHKS, YYEKEE (reference sequence). The CDR3 spells CASSLQQTGNTIYF. In DNA, the CDR3 is TGTGCCAGCAGCTTACAACAGACTGGAAACACCATATATTTT.

The V gene is TRBV3-1 (or the pseudogene TRBV3-2), the J gene TRBJ2-3; TRBD2 matches at 12 bases. With V trimmed by 4 bases and J by 8 bases, 10 bases remained unmatched. The CDR3 length is 16 residues. CDR1 and CDR2 from the germline V gene are LGHDT and YNNKEL (reference sequence). CDR3 loop: CASSPRLAGASGTQYF. The CDR3 nucleotides are TGTGCCAGCAGCCCAAGACTAGCGGGGGCCTCCGGTACGCAGTATTTT.

CDR3: CASSLLAQPSTDTQYF. The CDR3 bases are TGTGCCAGCAGCTTGTTAGCTCAACCTTCCACAGATACGCAGTATTTT. The chain combines TRBV5-6 with TRBJ2-3; unclear D gene. The germline gives CDR1 SGHDT, CDR2 YYEEEE. This CDR3 has 16 residues. Trimming took 1 base from V and 2 from J, leaving 14 bases between them.

The J gene is TRBJ2-7, the V gene TRBV3-1 (or the pseudogene TRBV3-2), with 7 bases identical to TRBD2. This CDR3 is built from 16 residues. The junction had 12 bases not matched to a gene; V was cut back by 4 bases and J by 3 bases. Germline V CDR1 and CDR2: LGHDT, YNNKEL (reference sequence). The CDR3 sequence: CASSPAGEGPSYEQYF. CDR3 bases: TGTGCCAGCAGCCCCGCGGGGGAGGGCCCCAGCTACGAGCAGTACTTC.

The chain couples TRBV30 to TRBJ2-3, with D possibly being TRBD2 (5 bases). The ends were cut back, 3 bases at V and 0 bases at J, with 13 bases in the middle. The CDR3 is 15 residues long. Germline V gives CDR1 GTSNPN, CDR2 SVGIG (reference sequence). The CDR3 nucleotides are TGTGCCTGGAGCGTGGGCGGGCTAAGCACAGATACGCAGTATTTT. This sequence encodes CAWSVGGLSTDTQYF.

The rearrangement joins TRBV2 to TRBJ2-1; D is unresolved. V was clipped by 2 bases and J by 4 bases, with 15 bases between them. CDR1 SNHLY and CDR2 FYNNEI come from the germline V gene. CDR3 length equals 16 residues. The CDR3 reads CASSETEQKRYNEQFF. The DNA for the CDR3 is TGTGCCAGCAGTGAAACCGAACAGAAAAGATACAATGAGCAGTTCTTC.

V and J are TRBV2 and TRBJ1-1, with 7 bases matching TRBD1. The CDR3 totals 13 residues. The germline V gene has CDR1 SNHLY and CDR2 FYNNEI. Trimming removed 5 bases from V and 1 base from J; junction bases left unmatched: 1. As DNA, the CDR3 is TGTGCCAGCAGTTGGGACAGGAACACTGAAGCTTTCTTT. Translating gives CASSWDRNTEAFF.

This clone came up a few times. J is TRBJ1-1 and V is TRBV9; D unresolved. V lost 4 bases, J lost 3 bases, and 7 bases lay in between. The CDR3 has 12 residues. CDR1 SGDLS and CDR2 YYNGEE come from the germline V gene. In nucleotides, the CDR3 is TGTGCCAGCAGCTCCGGGGACACTGAAGCTTTCTTT. Translating gives CASSSGDTEAFF.

The rearrangement joins TRBV6-5 to TRBJ2-5; 9 positions agree with TRBD1. Unmatched junction bases numbered 7, after V lost 7 bases and J lost 1 base. Germline CDR1 MNHEY, CDR2 SVGAGI. The CDR3 loop spans 15 amino acids. In DNA form, the CDR3 reads TGTGCCAGCAACATCGGGACAGGGTCCCAAGAGACCCAGTACTTC. It specifies CASNIGTGSQETQYF.

This chain joins TRBV5-1 and TRBJ2-4; TRBD1 matches at 7 bases. The germline gives CDR1 SGHRS, CDR2 YFSETQ. This CDR3 contains 16 residues. The junction had 7 bases not matched to a gene; V was cut back by 4 bases and J by 0 bases. Here the CDR3 reads CASSVGQLIAKNIQYF. The CDR3 region has the DNA TGCGCCAGCAGCGTGGGACAGCTAATAGCCAAAAACATTCAGTACTTC.

The CDR3 bases are TGTGCCAGCAGCTTAGTGGGCGGGACCGCCCAAGTCGGTACGCAGTATTTT. Translating it yields CASSLVGGTAQVGTQYF. This sequence joins TRBV7-2 and TRBJ2-3, with a possible D match to TRBD2 (6 bases). Germline V gene lookup returns CDR1 SGHTA and CDR2 FQGNSA. The CDR3 totals 17 residues. V lost 1 base to trimming and J lost 8 bases, with 22 bases between them.

This chain links TRBV9 with TRBJ2-7, with D unclear. Deletions cut 2 bases from V and 1 base from J, with 10 bases between. Germline V lookup: CDR1 SGDLS, CDR2 YYNGEE. The CDR3 is 14 amino acids. The CDR3 sequence: CASSVYAGSYEQYF. The CDR3 DNA sequence: TGTGCCAGCAGCGTTTACGCAGGTTCCTACGAGCAGTACTTC.

The V gene is TRBV28, the J gene TRBJ1-4; 8 nucleotides align to TRBD1. The germline gives CDR1 MDHEN, CDR2 SYDVKM. The V gene end was trimmed by 5 bases and the J gene end by 8 bases; junction bases not matched to a gene: 7. The CDR3 has 14 amino acids. CDR3 DNA sequence: TGTGCCAGCAGTAAACAGGGGGTGGAGGAAAAACTGTTTTTT. It codes for CASSKQGVEEKLFF.

The chain joins TRBV4-1 to TRBJ1-1; 8 nucleotides agree with TRBD1. Unmatched junction bases numbered 6, after V lost 0 bases and J lost 3 bases. Germline V CDR1 and CDR2: MGHRA, YSYEKL. The CDR3 runs to 16 residues. Here the CDR3 reads CASSQEGQGGYTEAFF. CDR3 nucleotides: TGCGCCAGCAGCCAAGAAGGACAGGGAGGGTACACTGAAGCTTTCTTT.